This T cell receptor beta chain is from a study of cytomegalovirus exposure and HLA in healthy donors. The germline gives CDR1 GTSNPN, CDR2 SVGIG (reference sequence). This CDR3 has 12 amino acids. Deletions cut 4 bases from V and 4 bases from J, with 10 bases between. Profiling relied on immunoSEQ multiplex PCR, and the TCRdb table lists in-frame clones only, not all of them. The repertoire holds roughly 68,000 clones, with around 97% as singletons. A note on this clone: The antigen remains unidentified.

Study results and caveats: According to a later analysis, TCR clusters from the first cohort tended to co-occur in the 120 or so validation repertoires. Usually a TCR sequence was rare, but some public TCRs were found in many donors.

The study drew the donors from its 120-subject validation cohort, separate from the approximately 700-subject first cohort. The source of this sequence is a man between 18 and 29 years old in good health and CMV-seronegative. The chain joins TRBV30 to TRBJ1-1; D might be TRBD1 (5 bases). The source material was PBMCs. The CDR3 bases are TGTGCCTGGACCCCCGGGGGCACTGAAGCTTTCTTT. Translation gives CAWTPGGTEAFF.